Listed here are 31 T cell receptor beta chains from one sample, sequenced in a study of blood T cell repertoires in COVID-19. Some clones are missing from TCRdb's copy, which holds only in-frame ones; the method was immunoSEQ multiplex PCR. The sample records over 50,000 clones, roughly 86% being singletons. The material sequenced was peripheral blood. These receptors all stem from a man aged 65 to 79 with active COVID-19.

V and J are TRBV27 and TRBJ1-2, with 7 bases matching TRBD1. Germline CDR1 is MNHEY and CDR2 is SMNVEV (reference sequence). This CDR3 comprises 13 residues. V lost 8 bases to trimming and J lost 4 bases; unmatched junction nucleotides: 7. CDR3 sequence reads: CASRRGTAYGYTF. The CDR3 DNA sequence: TGTGCCAGCCGGCGTGGGACAGCCTATGGCTACACCTTC.

The rearrangement joins TRBV11-2 to TRBJ1-5; D gene uncertain. The CDR3 length is 14 residues. V lost 1 base to trimming and J lost 5 bases, with 9 bases between them. Germline V gene lookup returns CDR1 SGHAT and CDR2 FQNNGV. The CDR3 region is CASSLGRTDQPQHF. The CDR3 DNA follows: TGTGCCAGCAGCTTAGGCAGGACTGATCAGCCCCAGCATTTT.

The V call is TRBV7-9, the J call TRBJ2-1; D perhaps matches TRBD2 (5 bases). The germline gives CDR1 SEHNR, CDR2 FQNEAQ (reference sequence). The ends were cut back, 5 bases at V and 7 bases at J, with 15 bases in the middle. The CDR3 loop spans 14 amino acids. The CDR3 coding sequence is TGTGCCAGCAGCCCAGTCCGGACTTTTAATGAGCAGTTCTTC. Residues: CASSPVRTFNEQFF.

V is TRBV3-1 (or the pseudogene TRBV3-2) and J is TRBJ1-6; the D is unclear. The CDR3 totals 14 residues. The V gene's germline CDR1 is LGHDT and CDR2 YNNKEL (reference sequence). The V end lost 1 base, the J end lost 7 bases, and 8 bases lay between the germline ends. The CDR3 nucleotides read TGTGCCAGCAGCCAAGGTTTCTTAAATTCACCCCTCCACTTT. This encodes CASSQGFLNSPLHF.

The V gene is TRBV7-2, the J gene TRBJ2-3, with 7 bases identical to TRBD2. Germline lookup yields CDR1 SGHTA and CDR2 FQGNSA. The V gene end was trimmed by 1 base and the J gene end by 0 bases; junction bases not matched to a gene: 4. The CDR3 is 16 amino acids. This CDR3 is CASSLVGGGSTDTQYF. CDR3 coding DNA: TGTGCCAGCAGCTTAGTCGGGGGAGGGAGCACAGATACGCAGTATTTT. Looking up the rest from reference TRBV7-2 and TRBJ2-3 gives the full variable domain: GAGVSQSPSNKVTEKGKDVELRCDPISGHTALYWYRQSLGQGLEFLIYFQGNSAPDKSGLPSDRFSAERTGGSVSTLTIQRTQQEDSAVYLCASSLVGGGSTDTQYFGPGTRLTVL.

The rearrangement links TRBV5-1 to TRBJ2-7, with 9 bases fitting TRBD1. Germline trimming cut 2 bases from V and 5 bases from J; bases unmatched to any gene: 8. The CDR3 has 15 residues. CDR1 SGHRS and CDR2 YFSETQ come from the germline V gene. CDR3 sequence reads: CASSFVGQGIDEQYF. CDR3 DNA sequence: TGCGCCAGCAGCTTTGTGGGACAGGGAATCGACGAGCAGTACTTC.

CDR3 nucleotide sequence: TGTGCCACCAGTGACTCGGGGGACAGGTCCTACACCTTC. Translation: CATSDSGDRSYTF. The chain links TRBV24-1 to TRBJ1-2; TRBD1 matches 8 bases. The V and J ends lost 4 bases and 10 bases, in that order; junction bases with no gene match: 7. Per germline, CDR1 KGHDR and CDR2 SFDVKD. The CDR3 is 13 residues long.

The chain employs TRBV28 and TRBJ2-3, with D perhaps TRBD1 (5 bases). CDR1 and CDR2 (germline): MDHEN, SYDVKM. This CDR3 region has 15 residues. The V and J ends lost 2 bases and 1 base respectively, with 10 bases between them. As DNA, the CDR3 is TGTGCCAGCAGTTTAGCACAGGAAGGCACAGATACGCAGTATTTT. Translation: CASSLAQEGTDTQYF.

This clone was seen a few times. The chain employs TRBV30 and TRBJ2-7, with a possible D match to TRBD1 (6 bases). Trimming took 2 bases from V and 2 from J, leaving 10 bases between them. In germline, CDR1 is GTSNPN, CDR2 SVGIG (reference sequence). The CDR3 extends over 13 amino acids. The CDR3 reads CAWSQYRAYEQYF. CDR3 DNA sequence: TGTGCCTGGAGTCAATACAGGGCCTACGAGCAGTACTTC.

This chain links TRBV2 with TRBJ1-2, with 9 nucleotides matching TRBD1. V trimming: 6 bases; J trimming: 4 bases; junction bases outside the gene matches: 9. Germline V CDR1 and CDR2: SNHLY, FYNNEI. CDR3 length equals 15 residues. The DNA for the CDR3 is TGTGCCAGCAGACGCACAGGGGGCTGGAGCTATGGCTACACCTTC. Its protein is CASRRTGGWSYGYTF. Full variable domain (remainder filled in from reference TRBV2 and TRBJ1-2): EPEVTQTPSHQVTQMGQEVILRCVPISNHLYFYWYRQILGQKVEFLVSFYNNEISEKSEIFDDQFSVERPDGSNFTLKIRSTKLEDSAMYFCASRRTGGWSYGYTFGSGTRLTVV.

The DNA for the CDR3 is TGTGCCAGCAGCTTACAGGGCTACGAGCAGTACTTC. Translation gives CASSLQGYEQYF. This chain connects TRBV25-1 to TRBJ2-7, with D perhaps TRBD1 (6 bases). The CDR3 is 12 residues long. V lost 6 bases and J 3 bases, leaving 9 bases between the germline ends. CDR1 is MGHDK and CDR2 is SYGVNS in the germline V gene.

This clone was observed once. The V gene is TRBV5-4, the J gene TRBJ2-2; 7 bases are a match to TRBD2. The J segment lost 4 bases and the V segment lost 3 bases, leaving 18 bases of the junction unmatched. The CDR3 spans 19 residues. Per the germline V gene, CDR1 is SGHNT and CDR2 is YYREEE (reference sequence). CDR3 sequence: CASSSSGTSAPSSTGELFF. CDR3 nucleotides: TGTGCCAGCAGCTCTTCCGGAACTAGCGCCCCTTCGAGCACCGGGGAGCTGTTTTTT.

The chain is built from TRBV15 and TRBJ2-7; 7 nucleotides line up with TRBD2. The CDR3 contains 14 residues. In germline, CDR1 is LNHNV, CDR2 YYDKDF (reference sequence). Germline trimming cut 4 bases from V and 2 bases from J; bases unmatched to any gene: 5. This chain's CDR3 is CATSTWGGTYEQYF. Written as DNA, the CDR3 is TGTGCCACCAGCACGTGGGGGGGAACCTACGAGCAGTACTTC.

The chain links TRBV11-2 to TRBJ2-1; TRBD1 is a possible D gene (6 bases). Per germline, CDR1 SGHAT and CDR2 FQNNGV. V lost 3 bases to trimming and J lost 4 bases, with 10 bases between them. The CDR3 is made up of 14 amino acids. CDR3 sequence reads: CASSLRQEYNEQFF. CDR3 in DNA: TGTGCCAGCAGCTTGCGACAGGAGTACAATGAGCAGTTCTTC.

This chain connects TRBV7-2 to TRBJ1-5, with TRBD1 identical over 7 bases. This CDR3 contains 15 residues. Trimming cost V 6 bases and J 2 bases; bases outside gene matches: 7. CDR1 and CDR2 (germline): SGHTA, FQGNSA. CDR3 DNA: TGTGCCAGCAGTCAAACAGGGGTCGGCAATCAGCCCCAGCATTTT. This codes for CASSQTGVGNQPQHF.

This clone was counted a single time. The chain carries TRBV6-5 and TRBJ2-7; perhaps TRBD2 as D (5 bases). CDR1 is MNHEY and CDR2 is SVGAGI in the germline V gene. Trimming took 0 bases from V and 0 from J, leaving 9 bases between them. This CDR3 is 15 amino acids long. DNA for the CDR3: TGTGCCAGCAGTTACTCTCCCGACTACTCCTACGAGCAGTACTTC. Amino acids: CASSYSPDYSYEQYF.

This chain connects TRBV29-1 to TRBJ1-1, with D tentatively TRBD1 (5 bases). The germline gives CDR1 SQVTM, CDR2 ANQGSEA. This CDR3 is built from 14 residues. Between the trimmed V and J ends, which lost 1 base and 5 bases, there was a span of 14 bases. The DNA of the CDR3 is TGCAGCGTTGAAGTACAGGCTGGGGGGACTGAAGCTTTCTTT. Amino acid sequence: CSVEVQAGGTEAFF.

V is TRBV27 and J is TRBJ2-7, with unresolved D. There are 13 residues in the CDR3. Germline V gene data show CDR1 as MNHEY and CDR2 as SMNVEV (reference sequence). Trimming took 3 bases from V and 3 from J, leaving 9 bases between them. The CDR3 coding sequence is TGTGCCAGCAGTTTTCCCCCCTACTACGAGCAGTACTTC. The encoded protein is CASSFPPYYEQYF.

The chain links TRBV7-9 to TRBJ2-5; TRBD2 is a possible D gene (7 bases). Germline values: CDR1 SEHNR, CDR2 FQNEAQ (reference sequence). The CDR3 sequence is 16 residues long. Trimming cost V 0 bases and J 4 bases, with 15 bases left between them. CDR3 residues: CASSLAHPGGAETQYF. The CDR3 DNA is TGTGCCAGCAGCTTAGCGCACCCGGGGGGCGCAGAGACCCAGTACTTC.

The V gene is TRBV18, the J gene TRBJ1-2; D is undetermined. The germline CDR1 and CDR2 sequences are KGHSH and LQKENI. The CDR3 consists of 14 residues. Trimming left V 1 base short and J 3 bases short, with 9 bases between. As DNA, the CDR3 is TGTGCCAGCTCACCACGCGAGGCTTACTATGGCTACACCTTC. Translation gives CASSPREAYYGYTF.

The table lists this clone with a count of one. The chain recombines TRBV6-6 with TRBJ1-2, with 8 bases aligning to TRBD1. The germline gives CDR1 MNHNY, CDR2 SVGAGI (reference sequence). With V trimmed by 5 bases and J by 8 bases, 10 bases remained unmatched. The CDR3 runs 14 residues. The CDR3 DNA reads TGTGCCAGCAGTCTGACAGGGGTGGTAGGCGGCTACACCTTC. Translation gives CASSLTGVVGGYTF.

This chain uses TRBV5-4 with TRBJ2-3; possibly TRBD1 for D (8 bases). CDR1 and CDR2 from the germline V gene are SGHNT and YYREEE (reference sequence). V was cut by 1 base and J by 3 bases, with 18 bases left in between. The CDR3 sequence is 17 residues long. CDR3 loop: CASSLLGRGRGTDTQYF. CDR3 sequence (DNA): TGTGCCAGCAGCTTGTTGGGCAGGGGGCGGGGGACAGATACGCAGTATTTT.

The V call is TRBV27, the J call TRBJ1-1; D unresolved. With 6 bases removed from V and 2 bases from J, the gap between germline ends came to 13 bases. Germline CDR1 is MNHEY and CDR2 is SMNVEV (reference sequence). This CDR3 has 14 residues. CDR3 DNA sequence: TGTGCCAGCAGACAAGGACGGGAAAACACTGAAGCTTTCTTT. Encoded protein: CASRQGRENTEAFF.

The V and J genes are TRBV18 and TRBJ1-5, with a possible D match to TRBD1 (5 bases). The germline V gene has CDR1 KGHSH and CDR2 LQKENI. V lost 2 bases, J lost 11 bases, and 10 bases lay in between. The CDR3 consists of 12 residues. CDR3 in DNA: TGTGCCAGCTCACCAGGTGGGGGGGCCCAGCATTTT. Its protein is CASSPGGGAQHF.

The chain carries TRBV6-2 or TRBV6-3 and TRBJ1-6, with 9 bases identical to TRBD1. V dropped 0 bases and J dropped 10; count of bases not matched to a gene: 7. The CDR3 has 16 residues. Per the germline V gene, CDR1 is MNHEY and CDR2 is SVGEGT. The CDR3 DNA sequence: TGTGCCAGCAGTTACTCGAGGAGGGACAGGGTCTCACCCCTCCACTTT. Amino acid sequence: CASSYSRRDRVSPLHF.

The chain links TRBV27 to TRBJ1-1; the D gene is possibly TRBD1 (6 bases). Looked up from germline, CDR1 is MNHEY and CDR2 is SMNVEV (reference sequence). This CDR3 region has 13 residues. With 6 bases removed from V and 11 bases from J, the gap between germline ends came to 19 bases. CDR3 protein: CASRQGGGRRAFF. CDR3 coding DNA: TGTGCCAGCAGACAAGGGGGAGGGAGGCGGGCTTTCTTT.

This clone is medium-sized. The chain recombines TRBV7-9 with TRBJ2-7, with D maybe TRBD1 (6 bases). The CDR3 spans 15 residues. With 5 bases removed from V and 3 bases from J, the gap between germline ends came to 17 bases. Germline values: CDR1 SEHNR, CDR2 FQNEAQ (reference sequence). The CDR3 sequence is CASSPGAGALYEQYF. The CDR3 DNA is TGTGCCAGCAGCCCAGGGGCAGGGGCCCTCTACGAGCAGTACTTC.

The chain recombines TRBV18 with TRBJ1-2; 10 bases agree with TRBD1. The CDR3 sequence is 16 residues long. In germline, CDR1 is KGHSH, CDR2 LQKENI. Losses at the gene ends were 3 bases for V and 3 bases for J; bases not matched to a gene: 7. CDR3 DNA: TGTGCCAGCTCACCGAGACAGGGGGCAAGTGACTATGGCTACACCTTC. This encodes CASSPRQGASDYGYTF.

This chain connects TRBV9 to TRBJ2-1; 8 nucleotides match TRBD2. The CDR3 runs to 16 residues. Germline assignment: CDR1 SGDLS and CDR2 YYNGEE. With V trimmed by 0 bases and J by 3 bases, 5 bases remained unmatched. CDR3 in amino acids: CASSVVGSGGYNEQFF. In DNA form, the CDR3 reads TGTGCCAGCAGCGTAGTTGGGAGCGGGGGCTACAATGAGCAGTTCTTC.

V gene TRBV11-3 combines with J gene TRBJ2-5; 11 nucleotides align to TRBD2. The CDR3 runs to 18 residues. The junction had 10 bases not matched to a gene; V was cut back by 3 bases and J by 1 base. Germline-derived CDR1 and CDR2 are SGHNT and YENEEA. The CDR3, as DNA: TGTGCCAGCAGCTTTGGGGCACTAGCGGGGGCATCCCAAGAGACCCAGTACTTC. Protein sequence: CASSFGALAGASQETQYF.

The chain employs TRBV6-5 and TRBJ1-1; TRBD1 matches 9 bases. The CDR3 spans 14 residues. CDR1 and CDR2 (germline): MNHEY, SVGAGI. The V segment lost 6 bases and the J segment 10 bases; nucleotides outside the gene matches: 12. DNA of the CDR3: TGTGCCAGCAGAACCGGGACAGGGCGGGGGGTAGCTTTCTTT. This translates into CASRTGTGRGVAFF.